One sample yielded the 10 T cell receptor beta chains listed below, sequenced in a study of CD8 T cells in Susac syndrome. RNA was extracted with the RNeasy kit, and a quantity of roughly 0.5 to 1 ug was reverse transcribed using random hexamers. TCRdb analysed the immunoSEQ multiplex PCR reads with MiXCR anew, one entry per CDR3 protein. The data hold around 200,000 distinct CDR3 sequences, with approximately 94% observed a single time. Sequenced sample: CD4+ T cells from PBMCs. These receptors all come from a human donor with Susac syndrome.

The CDR3 protein is CASSRPAGFYEQYF. The DNA for the CDR3 is TGCGCCAGCAGCCGCCCGGCAGGGTTCTACGAGCAGTACTTC. The chain combines TRBV23-1 with TRBJ2-7; D possibly corresponds to TRBD1 (5 bases). TRBV23-1 is an ORF, and what it does is uncertain. Trimming took off 6 bases at V and 3 bases at J, with 15 bases between the two ends. This CDR3 is 14 amino acids long.

V usage is TRBV5-4 and J usage is TRBJ1-4; D remains unclear. The CDR3 has 13 residues. The V and J ends lost 0 bases and 4 bases respectively, with 4 bases between them. Germline values: CDR1 SGHNT, CDR2 YYREEE (reference sequence). CDR3 nucleotide sequence: TGTGCCAGCAGCTTGGCCCTTAATGAAAAACTGTTTTTT. Residues: CASSLALNEKLFF.

The CDR3 DNA is TGTGCCAGCAGCCAAGAGGTGGACTATGGCTACACCTTC. This codes for CASSQEVDYGYTF. V gene TRBV3-1 combines with J gene TRBJ1-2; D gene unclear. The CDR3 extends over 13 amino acids. From germline, CDR1 is LGHDT and CDR2 YNNKEL (reference sequence). The ends were cut back, 0 bases at V and 3 bases at J, with 5 bases in the middle.

V gene TRBV9 combines with J gene TRBJ2-1, with 11 bases identical to TRBD2. The germline CDR1 and CDR2 sequences are SGDLS and YYNGEE. The CDR3 is 17 amino acids. The trim removed 3 bases at V and 2 bases at J, leaving 7 bases unmatched. CDR3: CASSALAGGHTYNEQFF. CDR3 coding DNA: TGTGCCAGCAGCGCCCTAGCGGGGGGTCACACCTACAATGAGCAGTTCTTC.

The chain is built from TRBV7-6 and TRBJ2-1; perhaps TRBD2 as D (6 bases). This CDR3 contains 14 residues. V was trimmed by 5 bases and J by 9 bases, leaving 17 bases between them. Per the germline V gene, CDR1 is SGHVS and CDR2 is FNYEAQ. The DNA of the CDR3 is TGTGCCAGCAGCCCGGACCGGGCCGGGGGTGAGCAGTTCTTC. Protein: CASSPDRAGGEQFF.

This chain links TRBV6-2 or TRBV6-3 with TRBJ2-7; D not certain. Trimming left V 2 bases short and J 3 bases short, with 5 bases between. The CDR3 sequence is 12 residues long. Germline assignment: CDR1 MNHEY and CDR2 SVGEGT. The CDR3 DNA sequence: TGTGCCAGCAGTTACCCTTTCTACGAGCAGTACTTC. Protein product: CASSYPFYEQYF.

The chain has TRBV6-1 and TRBJ2-5; D uncertain. Germline V CDR1 and CDR2: MNHNS, SASEGT. V lost 1 base and J 5 bases, leaving 14 bases between the germline ends. The CDR3 runs 15 residues. CDR3 in DNA: TGTGCCAGCAGTGAAGTAGGGCTTATGATGGAGACCCAGTACTTC. This encodes CASSEVGLMMETQYF.

This chain joins TRBV28 and TRBJ1-1; 8 bases map to TRBD1. CDR1 and CDR2 (germline): MDHEN, SYDVKM. With 2 bases clipped from V and 11 bases from J, the junction kept 13 bases outside the gene matches. The CDR3 has 15 residues. CDR3 sequence reads: CASSLADRVEQGAFF. The DNA for the CDR3 is TGTGCCAGCAGTTTAGCGGACAGGGTTGAACAAGGGGCTTTCTTT.

The V and J genes are TRBV7-9 and TRBJ1-6; a possible D gene is TRBD1 (6 bases). The V and J ends lost 4 bases and 10 bases respectively, with 20 bases between them. This CDR3 comprises 16 residues. Germline assignment: CDR1 SEHNR and CDR2 FQNEAQ (reference sequence). CDR3 DNA sequence: TGTGCCAGCAGCTCCACCGGGGGGGCGGCGGGGTCACCCCTCCACTTT. Encoded protein: CASSSTGGAAGSPLHF.

This clonotype has a single count. The rearrangement uses TRBV25-1 and TRBJ2-1; 11 positions agree with TRBD2. The germline V gene encodes CDR1 MGHDK and CDR2 SYGVNS. Trimming cost V 1 base and J 8 bases; bases outside gene matches: 7. The CDR3 sequence is 16 residues long. The CDR3 loop reads CASSEFTSGGGDEQFF. DNA of the CDR3: TGTGCCAGCAGTGAATTTACTAGCGGGGGTGGAGATGAGCAGTTCTTC.